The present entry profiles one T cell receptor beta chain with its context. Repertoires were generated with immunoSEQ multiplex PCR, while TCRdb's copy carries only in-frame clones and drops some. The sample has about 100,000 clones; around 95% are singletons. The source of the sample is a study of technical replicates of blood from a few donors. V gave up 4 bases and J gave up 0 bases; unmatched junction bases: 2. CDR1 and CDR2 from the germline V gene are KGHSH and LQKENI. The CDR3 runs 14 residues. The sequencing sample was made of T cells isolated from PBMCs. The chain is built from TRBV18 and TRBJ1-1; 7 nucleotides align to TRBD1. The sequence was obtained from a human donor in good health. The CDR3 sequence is CASSQGQLNTEAFF. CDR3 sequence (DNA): TGTGCCAGCTCACAGGGACAGTTGAACACTGAAGCTTTCTTT. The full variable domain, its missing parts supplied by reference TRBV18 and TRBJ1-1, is NAGVMQNPRHLVRRRGQEARLRCSPMKGHSHVYWYRQLPEEGLKFMVYLQKENIIDESGMPKERFSAEFPKEGPSILRIQQVVRGDSAAYFCASSQGQLNTEAFFGQGTRLTVV.